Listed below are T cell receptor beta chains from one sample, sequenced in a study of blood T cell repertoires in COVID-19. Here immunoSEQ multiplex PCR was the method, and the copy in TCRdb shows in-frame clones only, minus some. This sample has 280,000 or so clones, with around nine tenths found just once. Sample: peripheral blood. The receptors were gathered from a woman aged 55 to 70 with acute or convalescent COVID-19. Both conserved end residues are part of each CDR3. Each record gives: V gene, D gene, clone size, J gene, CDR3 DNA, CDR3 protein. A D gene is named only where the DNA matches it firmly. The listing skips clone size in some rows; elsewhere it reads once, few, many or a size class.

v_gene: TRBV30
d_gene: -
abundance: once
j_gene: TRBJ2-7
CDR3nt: TGTGCCTGGAGCAGGGTTGAGACCTACGAGCAGTACTTC
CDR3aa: CAWSRVETYEQYF

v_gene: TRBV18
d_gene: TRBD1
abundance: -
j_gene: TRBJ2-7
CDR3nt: TGTGCCAGCTTGGGACAGGGGGCTATTGGCGAGCAGTACTTC
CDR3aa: CASLGQGAIGEQYF

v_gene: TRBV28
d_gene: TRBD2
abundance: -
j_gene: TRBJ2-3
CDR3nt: TGTGCCAGTTTCCACGGGAGGTACACAGATACGCAGTATTTT
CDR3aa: CASFHGRYTDTQYF

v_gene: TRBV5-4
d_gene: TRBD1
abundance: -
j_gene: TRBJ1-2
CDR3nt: TGTGCCAGCAGCCTGGGACAGGGTGGCCCAAACTATGGCTACACCTTC
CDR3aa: CASSLGQGGPNYGYTF

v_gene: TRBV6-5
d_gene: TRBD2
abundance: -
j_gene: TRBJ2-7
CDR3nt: TGTGCCAGCAGTCTACTCACGACTAGCGGCTACGAGCAGTACTTC
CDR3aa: CASSLLTTSGYEQYF

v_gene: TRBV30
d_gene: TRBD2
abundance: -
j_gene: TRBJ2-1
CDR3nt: TGTGCCTGGAGTCTAGGACTAGCGGGAATGGATGAGCAGTTCTTC
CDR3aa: CAWSLGLAGMDEQFF

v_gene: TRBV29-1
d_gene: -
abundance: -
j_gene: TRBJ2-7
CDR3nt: TGCAGCGTTGAAGAGGGGGGGGCAGCCTCTTCTCCTGAGTACTTC
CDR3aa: CSVEEGGAASSPEYF

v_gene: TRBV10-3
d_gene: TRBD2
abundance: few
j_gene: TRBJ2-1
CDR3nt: TGTGCCATCACCCGTTCTAGCGGGGTCTCCTACAATGAGCAGTTCTTC
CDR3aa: CAITRSSGVSYNEQFF

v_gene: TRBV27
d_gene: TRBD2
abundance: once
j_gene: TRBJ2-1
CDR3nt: TGTGCCAGCAGTTTCTCTAGCGGGAGAAGCTCCTACAATGAGCAGTTCTTC
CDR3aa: CASSFSSGRSSYNEQFF

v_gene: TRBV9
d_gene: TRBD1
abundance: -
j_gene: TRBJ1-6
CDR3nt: TGTGCCAGCAGCGTAGGGGACAGGGGTTCACCCCTCCACTTT
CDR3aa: CASSVGDRGSPLHF

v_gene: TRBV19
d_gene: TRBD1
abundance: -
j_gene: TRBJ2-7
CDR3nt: TGTGCCAGTAGTCGACAGGGGTCGGGCTACGAGCAGTACTTC
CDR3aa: CASSRQGSGYEQYF

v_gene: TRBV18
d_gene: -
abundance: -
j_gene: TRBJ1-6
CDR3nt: TGTGCCAGCTCACCTCAGGGAAGGGATTCACCCCTCCACTTT
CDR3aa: CASSPQGRDSPLHF

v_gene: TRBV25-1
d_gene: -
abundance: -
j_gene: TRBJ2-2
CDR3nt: TGTGCCAGCAGTGAATATTACATCGGGGAGCTGTTTTTT
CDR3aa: CASSEYYIGELFF

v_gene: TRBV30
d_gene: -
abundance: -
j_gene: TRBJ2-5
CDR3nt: TGTGCCTGGAGCTCAGGGCAAGAGACCCAGTACTTC
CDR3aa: CAWSSGQETQYF

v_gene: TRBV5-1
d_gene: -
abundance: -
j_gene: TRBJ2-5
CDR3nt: TGCGCCAGCAGCTTGGCCCGTTCGCCAGGACAAGAGACCCAGTACTTC
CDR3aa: CASSLARSPGQETQYF

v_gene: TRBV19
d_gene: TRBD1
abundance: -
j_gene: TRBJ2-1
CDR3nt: TGTGCCAGTAGTAAAACCGGGACAGAGGGTAGTGAGCAGTTCTTC
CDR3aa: CASSKTGTEGSEQFF

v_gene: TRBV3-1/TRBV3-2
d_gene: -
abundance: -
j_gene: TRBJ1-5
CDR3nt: TGTGCCAGCAGCCAAGCAGGGAACAATCAGCCCCAGCATTTT
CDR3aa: CASSQAGNNQPQHF

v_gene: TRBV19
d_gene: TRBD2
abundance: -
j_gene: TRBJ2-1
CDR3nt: TGTGCCAGTAGTCCCAGGGTGGGAGCGGGAATTTCCTACAATGAGCAGTTCTTC
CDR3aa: CASSPRVGAGISYNEQFF

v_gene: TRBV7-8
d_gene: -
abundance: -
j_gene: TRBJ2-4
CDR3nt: TGTGCCAGCAGCTTAGTGGCGGTGTTTGGGGGCGACATAGCCAAAAACATTCAGTACTTC
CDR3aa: CASSLVAVFGGDIAKNIQYF

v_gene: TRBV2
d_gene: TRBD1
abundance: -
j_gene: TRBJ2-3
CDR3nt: TGTGCCAGCAGTTTACTAACAGGGGGCCCAACAGATACGCAGTATTTT
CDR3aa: CASSLLTGGPTDTQYF

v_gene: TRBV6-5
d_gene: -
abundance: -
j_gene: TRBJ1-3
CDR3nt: TGTGCCAGCACCGGGGACATCGGAAACACCATATATTTT
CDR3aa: CASTGDIGNTIYF

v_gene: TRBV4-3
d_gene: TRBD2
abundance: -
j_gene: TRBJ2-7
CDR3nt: TGCGCCAGCAGCCAAGAAATAGCGGGACACTACGAGCAGTACTTC
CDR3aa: CASSQEIAGHYEQYF

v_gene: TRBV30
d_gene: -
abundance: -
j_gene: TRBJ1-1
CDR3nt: TGTGCCTGGAGGGGAGGGAGGGCCACTGAAGCTTTCTTT
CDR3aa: CAWRGGRATEAFF

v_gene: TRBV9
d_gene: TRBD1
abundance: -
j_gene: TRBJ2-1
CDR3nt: TGTGCCAGCAGCGACGAACAGGGGGTTCGCTACAATGAGCAGTTCTTC
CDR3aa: CASSDEQGVRYNEQFF

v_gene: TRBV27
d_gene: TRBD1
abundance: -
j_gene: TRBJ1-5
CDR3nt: TGTGCCAGCAGTCCGACGGGACAGTTTAATAGCAATCAGCCCCAGCATTTT
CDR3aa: CASSPTGQFNSNQPQHF

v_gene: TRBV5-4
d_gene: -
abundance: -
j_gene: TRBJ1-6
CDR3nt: TGTGCCAGCAGCTCCCGAGGGGGGGGCGCTGGAGGTACACCCCTCCACTTT
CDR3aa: CASSSRGGGAGGTPLHF

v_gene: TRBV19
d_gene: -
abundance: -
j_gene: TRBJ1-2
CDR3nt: TGTGCCAGTAGTTTTCTCTCGGGTGTCGATGGCTACACCTTC
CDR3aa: CASSFLSGVDGYTF

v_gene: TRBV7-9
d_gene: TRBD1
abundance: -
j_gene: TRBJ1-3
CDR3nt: TGTGCCAGCAGCTCAGTACAGGGGAGAGGAAACACCATATATTTT
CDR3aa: CASSSVQGRGNTIYF

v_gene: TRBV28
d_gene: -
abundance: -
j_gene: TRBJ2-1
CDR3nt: TGTGCCAGCCAGGTCGGAGGGTCCTACAATGAGCAGTTCTTC
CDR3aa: CASQVGGSYNEQFF

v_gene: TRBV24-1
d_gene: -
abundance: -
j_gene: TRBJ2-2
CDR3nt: TGTGCCACCAGTGAACGCAGGGCGTCGAACACCGGGGAGCTGTTTTTT
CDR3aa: CATSERRASNTGELFF

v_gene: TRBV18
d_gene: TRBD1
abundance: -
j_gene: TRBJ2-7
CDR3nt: TGTGCCAGCTCACCAAGGACAGGTGGTATAGGCGAGCAGTACTTC
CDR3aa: CASSPRTGGIGEQYF

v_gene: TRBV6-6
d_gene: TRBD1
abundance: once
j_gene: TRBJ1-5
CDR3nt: TGTGCCAGCAGTTACCGACAGGGAATGAATCAGCCCCAGCATTTT
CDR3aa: CASSYRQGMNQPQHF

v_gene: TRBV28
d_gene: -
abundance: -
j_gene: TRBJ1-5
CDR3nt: TGTGCCAGCACTATTAGCAATCAGCCCCAGCATTTT
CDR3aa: CASTISNQPQHF

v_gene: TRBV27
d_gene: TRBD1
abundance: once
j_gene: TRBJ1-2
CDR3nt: TGTGCCAGCCGCAGGGGGGACAGGAGCTATGGCTACACCTTC
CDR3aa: CASRRGDRSYGYTF

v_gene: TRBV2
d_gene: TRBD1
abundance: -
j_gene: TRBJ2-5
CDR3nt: TGTGCCAGCGTGACAGGGGGCGGAGAGACCCAGTACTTC
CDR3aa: CASVTGGGETQYF

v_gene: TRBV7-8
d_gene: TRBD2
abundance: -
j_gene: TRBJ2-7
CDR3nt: TGTGCCAGCAGCTCGCTAGCGGGATTTAGCGAGCAGTACTTC
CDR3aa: CASSSLAGFSEQYF

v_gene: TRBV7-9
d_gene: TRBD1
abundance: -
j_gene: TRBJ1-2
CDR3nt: TGTGCCAGCAGCTTAGGAGGACAGGGAGCCTATGGCTACACCTTC
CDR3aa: CASSLGGQGAYGYTF

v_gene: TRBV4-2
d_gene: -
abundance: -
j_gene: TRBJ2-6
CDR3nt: TGTGCCAGCGGGAGTAACTCTGGGGCCAACGTCCTGACTTTC
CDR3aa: CASGSNSGANVLTF

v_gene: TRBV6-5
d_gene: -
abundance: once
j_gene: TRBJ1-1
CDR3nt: TGTGCCAGCAGCCACAGAGCATCTGAAGCTTTCTTT
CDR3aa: CASSHRASEAFF

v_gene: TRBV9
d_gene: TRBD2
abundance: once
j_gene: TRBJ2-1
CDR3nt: TGTGCCAGCAGCATACTAGCGGGGGGGCAAAATGAGCAGTTCTTC
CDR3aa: CASSILAGGQNEQFF

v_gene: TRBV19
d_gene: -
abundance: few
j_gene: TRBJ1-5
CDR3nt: TGTGCCAGTAGTAGCCGGGAGCTTCTTTATCATCAGCCCCAGCATTTT
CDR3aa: CASSSRELLYHQPQHF

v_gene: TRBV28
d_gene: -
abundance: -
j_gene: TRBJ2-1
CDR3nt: TGTGCCAGCAGTGCGACAGGTTTCTACAATGAGCAGTTCTTC
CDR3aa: CASSATGFYNEQFF

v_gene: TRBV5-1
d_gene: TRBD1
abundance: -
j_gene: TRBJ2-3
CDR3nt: TGCGCCAGCAGCTTGGGGACAGGAGGCACAGATACGCAGTATTTT
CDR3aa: CASSLGTGGTDTQYF

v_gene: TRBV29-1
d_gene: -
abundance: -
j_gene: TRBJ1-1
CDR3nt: TGCAGCGTTGAAGACAGGGGAGGGACTGAAGCTTTCTTT
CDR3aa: CSVEDRGGTEAFF

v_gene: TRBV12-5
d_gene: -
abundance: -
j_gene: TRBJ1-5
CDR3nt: TGTGCTAGTGGTTTGACAGCCCCGACTGTGGGAGGCCGGAGGCGGCAGCCCCAGCATTTT
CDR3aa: CASGLTAPTVGGRRRQPQHF

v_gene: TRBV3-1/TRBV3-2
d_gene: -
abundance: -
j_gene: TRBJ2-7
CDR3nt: TGTGCCAGCAGCCCCAGACAACACCTCTCCTACGAGCAGTACTTC
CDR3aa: CASSPRQHLSYEQYF

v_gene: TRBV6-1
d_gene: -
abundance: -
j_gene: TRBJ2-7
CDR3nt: TGTGCCAGCAGTGAGGCAGCGGCCTACGAGCAGTACTTC
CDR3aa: CASSEAAAYEQYF

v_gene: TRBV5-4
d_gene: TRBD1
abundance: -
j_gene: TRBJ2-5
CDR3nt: TGTGCCAGCAGACGAGGACAGGGTAATCAAGAGACCCAGTACTTC
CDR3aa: CASRRGQGNQETQYF

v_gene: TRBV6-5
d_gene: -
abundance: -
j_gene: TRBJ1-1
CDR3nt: TGTGCCAGCAGCGGTTATACGGGATGGAACACTGAAGCTTTCTTT
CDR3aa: CASSGYTGWNTEAFF

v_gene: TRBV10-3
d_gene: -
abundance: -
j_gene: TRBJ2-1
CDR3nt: TGTGCCATCAGTGACGTTGGAGGGAACGATGAGCAGTTCTTC
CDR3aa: CAISDVGGNDEQFF

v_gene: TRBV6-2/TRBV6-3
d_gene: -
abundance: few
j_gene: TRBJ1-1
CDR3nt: TGTGCCAGCAGTCCGGAGAGGGTGAACACTGAAGCTTTCTTT
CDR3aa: CASSPERVNTEAFF

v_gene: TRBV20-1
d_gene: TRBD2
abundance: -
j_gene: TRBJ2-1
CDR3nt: TGCAGTGCTAGTGCCCTAGCGGGAAGGTCTAGCAATGAGCAGTTCTTC
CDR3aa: CSASALAGRSSNEQFF

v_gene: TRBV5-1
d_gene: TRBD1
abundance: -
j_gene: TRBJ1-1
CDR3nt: TGCGCCAGCAGTCTCGGACAGGGGAGTTTAGGGACTGAAGCTTTCTTT
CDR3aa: CASSLGQGSLGTEAFF

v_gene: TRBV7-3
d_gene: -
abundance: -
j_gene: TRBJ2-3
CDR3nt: TGTGCCAGCAGCGCATACTACACAGATACGCAGTATTTT
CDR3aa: CASSAYYTDTQYF

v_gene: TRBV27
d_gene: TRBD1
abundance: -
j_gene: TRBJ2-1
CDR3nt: TGTGCCACGCTCAAGGGGGCTGGTGAGCAGTTCTTC
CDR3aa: CATLKGAGEQFF

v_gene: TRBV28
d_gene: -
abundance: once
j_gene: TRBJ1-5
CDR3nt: TGTGCCAGCGGGGGGGGAGGGCAGCCCCAGCATTTT
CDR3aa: CASGGGGQPQHF

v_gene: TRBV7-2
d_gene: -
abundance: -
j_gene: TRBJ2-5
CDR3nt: TGTGCCAGCAGCGTATCGGGGAGTCAAGAGACCCAGTACTTC
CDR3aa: CASSVSGSQETQYF

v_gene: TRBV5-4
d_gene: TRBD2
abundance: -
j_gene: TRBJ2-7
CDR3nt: TGTGCCAGCAGCCGGACTAGCGGGGGGGCCCATTCCTACGAGCAGTACTTC
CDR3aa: CASSRTSGGAHSYEQYF